This T cell receptor beta chain was sequenced in a study of blood T cell repertoires in COVID-19. Study summary: Donors in the United States, Italy and Spain gave samples during acute or convalescent COVID-19.

Authors' data handling: Counts of nucleated cells, estimated from reference gene primer amplification, were obtained. This table comes from immunoSEQ multiplex PCR, and its TCRdb copy is limited to in-frame clones, with some not included. V and J calls and clone size are those listed in that table; D and trimming were worked out from the DNA. Of about 140,000 clones in the sample, under 90% are singletons; the top ten hold around 8.4%. CDR1 is LNHDA, CDR2 SQIVND, per germline (reference sequence). There are 15 residues in the CDR3. V was clipped by 5 bases and J by 4 bases; unmatched bases: 6. V is TRBV19 and J is TRBJ2-2; 8 positions match TRBD1. The source of this sequence is a human donor in a cohort sampled during active COVID-19. Sequenced: peripheral blood. CDR3 DNA: TGTGCCAGTAGTCCTAGACAGGGGTTCACCGGGGAGCTGTTTTTT. Protein sequence: CASSPRQGFTGELFF. The full variable domain, with the rest looked up from reference TRBV19 and TRBJ2-2, is DGGITQSPKYLFRKEGQNVTLSCEQNLNHDAMYWYRQDPGQGLRLIYYSQIVNDFQKGDIAEGYSVSREKKESFPLTVTSAQKNPTAFYLCASSPRQGFTGELFFGEGSRLTVL.